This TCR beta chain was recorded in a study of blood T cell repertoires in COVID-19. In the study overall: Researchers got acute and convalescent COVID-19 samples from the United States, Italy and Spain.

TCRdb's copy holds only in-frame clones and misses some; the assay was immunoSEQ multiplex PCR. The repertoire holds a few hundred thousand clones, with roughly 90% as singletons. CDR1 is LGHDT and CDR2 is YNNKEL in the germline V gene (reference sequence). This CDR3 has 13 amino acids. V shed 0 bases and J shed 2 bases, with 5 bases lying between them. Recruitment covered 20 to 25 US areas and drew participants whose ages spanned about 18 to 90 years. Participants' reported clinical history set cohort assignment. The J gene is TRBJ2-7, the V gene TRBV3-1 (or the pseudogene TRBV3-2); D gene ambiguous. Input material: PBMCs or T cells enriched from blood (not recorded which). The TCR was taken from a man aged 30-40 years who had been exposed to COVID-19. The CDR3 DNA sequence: TGTGCCAGCAGCCAAGATGGCCCCTACGAGCAGTACTTC. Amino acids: CASSQDGPYEQYF.